This T cell receptor beta chain comes out of a study of cytomegalovirus exposure and HLA in healthy donors. On the study more broadly: Most donors, roughly 84% of roughly 400 genotyped, fell in the Caucasian-associated ancestry cluster. Study outcomes and limitations: The CMV antigen specificity of three CMV-associated chains was confirmed through in vitro analysis.

After removal of 5 bases from V and 7 bases from J, the junction contained 7 bases not matched to a gene. The V gene's germline CDR1 is MDHEN and CDR2 SYDVKM. This CDR3 spans 14 amino acids. Vbeta (60) and Jbeta (13) primers were used in the PCR. Sequencing used immunoSEQ multiplex PCR; TCRdb keeps in-frame clones, though not all of them. The sample contains about 150,000 clones, 74% of which appear only once. This clone was seen a handful of times. Its target is not known. V and J are TRBV28 and TRBJ2-1; 8 bases map to TRBD2. The receptor was derived from a man under 40 in good health and CMV-seronegative. Sequences were obtained from PBMCs. The CDR3 nucleotides read TGTGCCAGCAGTGGGGCGGGGGGTACAAATGAGCAGTTCTTC. It encodes CASSGAGGTNEQFF.